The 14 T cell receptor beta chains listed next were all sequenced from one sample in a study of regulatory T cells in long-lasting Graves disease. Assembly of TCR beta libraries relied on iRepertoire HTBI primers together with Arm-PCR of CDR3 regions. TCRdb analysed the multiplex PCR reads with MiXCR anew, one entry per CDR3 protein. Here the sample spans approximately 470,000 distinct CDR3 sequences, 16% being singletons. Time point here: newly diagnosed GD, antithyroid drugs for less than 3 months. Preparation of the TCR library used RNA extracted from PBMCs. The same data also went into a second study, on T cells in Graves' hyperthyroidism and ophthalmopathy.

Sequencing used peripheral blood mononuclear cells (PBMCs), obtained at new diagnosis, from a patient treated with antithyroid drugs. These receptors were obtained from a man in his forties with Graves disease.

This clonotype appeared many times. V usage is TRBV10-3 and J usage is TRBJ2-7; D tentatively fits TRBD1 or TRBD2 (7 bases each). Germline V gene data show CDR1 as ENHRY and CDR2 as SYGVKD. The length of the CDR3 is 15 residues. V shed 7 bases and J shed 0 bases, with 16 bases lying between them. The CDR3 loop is CAIKSPGGDSYEQYF. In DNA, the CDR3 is TGTGCCATCAAATCCCCAGGGGGGGACTCCTACGAGCAGTACTTC.

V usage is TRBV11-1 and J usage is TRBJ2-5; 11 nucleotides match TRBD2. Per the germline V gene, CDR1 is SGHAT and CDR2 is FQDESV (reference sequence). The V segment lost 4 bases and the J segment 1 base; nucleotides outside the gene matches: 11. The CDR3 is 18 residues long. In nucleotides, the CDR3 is TGTGCCAGCAGCTCAACCCCCGGGACTAGCGGAACCCAAGAGACCCAGTACTTC. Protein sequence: CASSSTPGTSGTQETQYF.

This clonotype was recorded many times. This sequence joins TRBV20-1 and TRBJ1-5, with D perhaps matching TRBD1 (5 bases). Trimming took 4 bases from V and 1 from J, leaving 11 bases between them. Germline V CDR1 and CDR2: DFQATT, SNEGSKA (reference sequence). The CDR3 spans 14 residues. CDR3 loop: CSAIGGGSNQPQHF. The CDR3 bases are TGCAGTGCTATTGGGGGAGGAAGCAATCAGCCCCAGCATTTT.

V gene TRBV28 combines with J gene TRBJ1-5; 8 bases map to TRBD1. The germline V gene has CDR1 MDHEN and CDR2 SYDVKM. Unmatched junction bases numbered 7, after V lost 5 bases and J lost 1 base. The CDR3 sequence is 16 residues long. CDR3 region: CASSTLTGVSNQPQHF. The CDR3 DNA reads TGTGCCAGCAGTACCCTGACAGGGGTGAGCAATCAGCCCCAGCATTTT.

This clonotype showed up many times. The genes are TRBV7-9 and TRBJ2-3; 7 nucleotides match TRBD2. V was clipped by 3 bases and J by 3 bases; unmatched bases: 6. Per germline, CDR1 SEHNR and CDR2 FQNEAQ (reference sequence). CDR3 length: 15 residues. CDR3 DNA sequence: TGTGCCAGCAGCTTCGGACTAGTTAGGACAGATACGCAGTATTTT. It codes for CASSFGLVRTDTQYF.

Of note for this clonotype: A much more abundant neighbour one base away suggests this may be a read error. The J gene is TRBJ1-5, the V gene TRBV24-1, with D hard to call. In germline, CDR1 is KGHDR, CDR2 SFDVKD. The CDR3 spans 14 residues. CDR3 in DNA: TGTGCCAGCAGTGCTCCAGATAGCAATCAGCCCCAGCATTTT. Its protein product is CASSAPDSNQPQHF.

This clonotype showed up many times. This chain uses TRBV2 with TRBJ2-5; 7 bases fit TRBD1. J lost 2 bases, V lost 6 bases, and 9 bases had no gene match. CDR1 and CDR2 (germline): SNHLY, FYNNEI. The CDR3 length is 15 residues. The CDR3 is CASSAKTGVQETQYF. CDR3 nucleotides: TGTGCCAGCAGCGCTAAAACAGGGGTTCAAGAGACCCAGTACTTC.

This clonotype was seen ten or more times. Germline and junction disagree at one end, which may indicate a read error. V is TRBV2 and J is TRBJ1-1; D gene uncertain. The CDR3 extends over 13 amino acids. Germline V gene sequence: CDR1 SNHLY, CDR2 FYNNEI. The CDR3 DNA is TGTGCCAGCAGGGAAGTAGAGGGCACTGAAGCTTTCTTT. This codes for CASREVEGTEAFF.

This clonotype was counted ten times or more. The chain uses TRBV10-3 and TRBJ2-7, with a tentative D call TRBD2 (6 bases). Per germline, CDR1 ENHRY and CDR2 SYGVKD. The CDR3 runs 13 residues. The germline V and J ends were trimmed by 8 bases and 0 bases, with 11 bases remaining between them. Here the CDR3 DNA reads TGTGCCATCGCGGCGGGAAGCTCCTACGAGCAGTACTTC. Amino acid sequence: CAIAAGSSYEQYF.

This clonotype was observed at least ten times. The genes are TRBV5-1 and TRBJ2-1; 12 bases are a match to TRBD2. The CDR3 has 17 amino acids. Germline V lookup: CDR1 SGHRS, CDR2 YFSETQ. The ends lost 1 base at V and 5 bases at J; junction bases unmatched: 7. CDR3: CASSLWLAGGENNEQFF. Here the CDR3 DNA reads TGCGCCAGCAGCTTGTGGCTAGCGGGAGGGGAGAACAATGAGCAGTTCTTC. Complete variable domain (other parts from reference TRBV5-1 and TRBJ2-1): KAGVTQTPRYLIKTRGQQVTLSCSPISGHRSVSWYQQTPGQGLQFLFEYFSETQRNKGNFPGRFSGRQFSNSRSEMNVSTLELGDSALYLCASSLWLAGGENNEQFFGPGTRLTVL.

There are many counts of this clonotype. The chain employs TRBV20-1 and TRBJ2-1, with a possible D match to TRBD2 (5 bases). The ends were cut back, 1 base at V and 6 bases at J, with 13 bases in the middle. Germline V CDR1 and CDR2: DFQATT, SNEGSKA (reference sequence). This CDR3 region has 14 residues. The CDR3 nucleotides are TGCAGTGCTAGAGTCCCCGGACTTTCCAATGAGCAGTTCTTC. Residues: CSARVPGLSNEQFF.

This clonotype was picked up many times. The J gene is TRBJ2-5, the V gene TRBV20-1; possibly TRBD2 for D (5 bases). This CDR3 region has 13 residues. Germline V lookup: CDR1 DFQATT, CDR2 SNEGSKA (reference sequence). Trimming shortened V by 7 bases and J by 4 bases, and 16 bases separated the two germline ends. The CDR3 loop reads CSVQFGVGETQYF. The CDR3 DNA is TGCAGTGTTCAGTTCGGGGTGGGAGAGACCCAGTACTTC.

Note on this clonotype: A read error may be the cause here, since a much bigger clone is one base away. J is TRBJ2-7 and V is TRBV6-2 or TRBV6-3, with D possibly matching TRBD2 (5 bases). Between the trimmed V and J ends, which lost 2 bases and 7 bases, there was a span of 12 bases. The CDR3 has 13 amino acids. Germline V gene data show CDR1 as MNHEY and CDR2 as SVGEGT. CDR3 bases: TGTGCCAGCAGTTACGGAAGGAGGCTAGAGCAGTACTTC. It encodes CASSYGRRLEQYF.

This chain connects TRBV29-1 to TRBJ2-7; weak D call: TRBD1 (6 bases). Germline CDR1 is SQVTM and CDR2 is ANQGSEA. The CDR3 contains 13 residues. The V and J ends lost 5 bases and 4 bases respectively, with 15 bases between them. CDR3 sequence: CSVLTGQKYEQYF. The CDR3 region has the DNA TGCAGCGTTTTGACGGGACAAAAATACGAGCAGTACTTC.